Following are 29 T cell receptor beta chains from one sample sequenced in a study of OX40 agonist ivuxolimab in advanced cancers. Library preparation used the immunoSEQ multiplex PCR assay. TCRdb obtained this table from immuneACCESS and retained in-frame rearrangements with V and J assigned. These tables miss some clones; where compared with another copy, unresolved V genes account for less than half of the shortfall, and the remainder is unexplained. This sample lists about 61,000 clones; 86% were detected once. The leading ten clones occupy roughly 1.1% of the sample. The specimen comprised CD4+ or CD8+ T cells sorted from blood, sampled in a trial of the OX40 agonist ivuxolimab. Every receptor here comes from an adult with an advanced solid tumor such as melanoma, head and neck, liver or kidney cancer.

The CDR3 protein is CASSEQYGTDTQYF. The CDR3 DNA reads TGTGCCAGCAGTGAGCAATACGGCACAGATACGCAGTATTTT. The rearrangement joins TRBV6-4 to TRBJ2-3; no clear D gene. V lost 3 bases to trimming and J lost 1 base, with 8 bases between them. CDR1 MRHNA and CDR2 SNTAGT come from the germline V gene. The CDR3 totals 14 residues.

The chain has TRBV5-1 and TRBJ1-4, with D possibly being TRBD1 (5 bases). Deletions cut 0 bases from V and 10 bases from J, with 13 bases between. Germline CDR1 reads SGHRS; CDR2 reads YFSETQ. The CDR3 length is 14 residues. CDR3 in amino acids: CASSLETTQGKLFF. CDR3 DNA sequence: TGCGCCAGCAGCTTGGAAACGACCCAGGGAAAACTGTTTTTT. The full variable domain, rest sourced from reference TRBV5-1 and TRBJ1-4, is KAGVTQTPRYLIKTRGQQVTLSCSPISGHRSVSWYQQTPGQGLQFLFEYFSETQRNKGNFPGRFSGRQFSNSRSEMNVSTLELGDSALYLCASSLETTQGKLFFGSGTQLSVL.

J is TRBJ1-1 and V is TRBV2; 8 bases fit TRBD1. The CDR3 runs to 14 residues. Per the germline V gene, CDR1 is SNHLY and CDR2 is FYNNEI. Trimming at V came to 6 bases and at J to 0 bases, leaving 3 bases not matched to a gene. For the CDR3, the DNA is TGTGCCAGCAGCGGACAGGGTTTGAACACTGAAGCTTTCTTT. It yields the protein CASSGQGLNTEAFF.

This sequence joins TRBV19 and TRBJ2-1; maybe TRBD2 (6 bases). V dropped 7 bases and J dropped 10 bases, with 26 bases sitting between them. Germline values: CDR1 LNHDA, CDR2 SQIVND (reference sequence). This CDR3 is built from 16 residues. The CDR3 coding sequence is TGTGCCAGTACCTCTAACATTAACGGGGAGGCTGGGGAGCAGTTCTTC. This gives the protein CASTSNINGEAGEQFF. Variable domain in full (rest from reference TRBV19 and TRBJ2-1): DGGITQSPKYLFRKEGQNVTLSCEQNLNHDAMYWYRQDPGQGLRLIYYSQIVNDFQKGDIAEGYSVSREKKESFPLTVTSAQKNPTAFYLCASTSNINGEAGEQFFGPGTRLTVL.

V usage is TRBV14 and J usage is TRBJ2-6; D might be TRBD2 (5 bases). Trimming removed 4 bases from V and 1 base from J, with 17 bases in between. The germline V gene encodes CDR1 SGHDN and CDR2 FVKESK. The CDR3 totals 18 residues. In DNA form, the CDR3 reads TGTGCCAGCAGCCCCGGGGTAGGGTTTTATTCTGGGGCCAACGTCCTGACTTTC. Its protein product is CASSPGVGFYSGANVLTF.

The chain couples TRBV25-1 to TRBJ2-5; TRBD1 might be the D (6 bases). Germline loops: CDR1 MGHDK, CDR2 SYGVNS. Trimming shortened V by 6 bases and J by 1 base, and 21 bases separated the two germline ends. CDR3 size: 17 residues. The CDR3 reads CASSPPGRAGAQETQYF. The CDR3 nucleotides read TGTGCCAGCAGCCCTCCGGGCAGGGCAGGGGCCCAAGAGACCCAGTACTTC.

This chain links TRBV18 with TRBJ1-4; 10 bases agree with TRBD1. Per the germline V gene, CDR1 is KGHSH and CDR2 is LQKENI. CDR3 length: 16 residues. J was trimmed by 2 bases and V by 2 bases; bases with no gene match: 2. CDR3 sequence reads: CASSPDRGQTNEKLFF. CDR3 DNA sequence: TGTGCCAGCTCACCAGACAGGGGGCAGACTAATGAAAAACTGTTTTTT.

The chain recombines TRBV9 with TRBJ1-4; D is unclear. The CDR3 has 16 residues. The V gene lost 3 bases and the J gene lost 5 bases, with 17 bases spanning the gap. Germline lookup yields CDR1 SGDLS and CDR2 YYNGEE. CDR3 protein: CASSAGLVGSNEKLFF. CDR3 nucleotides: TGTGCCAGCAGCGCGGGTTTGGTAGGCTCCAATGAAAAACTGTTTTTT.

The rearrangement links TRBV5-6 to TRBJ2-7; TRBD1 matches 8 bases. The CDR3 contains 16 residues. Losses at the gene ends were 0 bases for V and 7 bases for J; bases not matched to a gene: 12. CDR1 and CDR2 from the germline V gene are SGHDT and YYEEEE. As DNA, the CDR3 is TGTGCCAGCAGCTTGGTCGGAGGGCAGGGGGCGTGGGAGCAGTACTTC. It codes for CASSLVGGQGAWEQYF.

V is TRBV19 and J is TRBJ1-2; TRBD1 aligns across 7 bases. J lost 13 bases, V lost 6 bases, and 14 bases had no gene match. The CDR3 totals 13 residues. Per germline, CDR1 LNHDA and CDR2 SQIVND (reference sequence). The CDR3 nucleotides read TGTGCCAGTAGCGGGACAGCCGTTCGTGATTCCACCTTC. Translating it yields CASSGTAVRDSTF.

This chain uses TRBV5-1 with TRBJ2-6; 8 bases match TRBD1. CDR3 length equals 17 residues. In germline, CDR1 is SGHRS, CDR2 YFSETQ. J gave up 0 bases and V 0 bases, and 2 bases lay outside the gene matches. Written as DNA, the CDR3 is TGCGCCAGCAGCTTGGTTGGACAGGGCTCTGGGGCCAACGTCCTGACTTTC. Amino acids: CASSLVGQGSGANVLTF.

The chain combines TRBV6-1 with TRBJ1-5; no definite D call. Per germline, CDR1 MNHNS and CDR2 SASEGT. Deletions cut 7 bases from V and 0 bases from J, with 7 bases between. The CDR3 has 13 residues. Written as DNA, the CDR3 is TGTGCCAGCACGGGGAATAGCAATCAGCCCCAGCATTTT. It encodes CASTGNSNQPQHF.

This sequence joins TRBV29-1 and TRBJ1-2, with unresolved D. Trimming stripped 5 bases from V and 2 bases from J, with 6 bases between. Germline-derived CDR1 and CDR2 are SQVTM and ANQGSEA. This CDR3 comprises 11 residues. The CDR3 DNA reads as TGCAGCGTTAGGCCGAACTATGGCTACACCTTC. Translation gives CSVRPNYGYTF.

The chain recombines TRBV19 with TRBJ2-3; 7 bases agree with TRBD2. J lost 3 bases, V lost 3 bases, and 3 bases had no gene match. The CDR3 totals 14 residues. Germline CDR1 reads LNHDA; CDR2 reads SQIVND (reference sequence). CDR3 in DNA: TGTGCCAGTAGTATGGGGGGAGGGACAGATACGCAGTATTTT. Its translation: CASSMGGGTDTQYF.

The rearrangement joins TRBV18 to TRBJ2-2, with 7 bases matching TRBD1. The ends lost 4 bases at V and 0 bases at J; junction bases unmatched: 5. The CDR3 has 16 residues. Germline V CDR1 and CDR2: KGHSH, LQKENI. The CDR3 protein is CASSLTGTANTGELFF. Written as DNA, the CDR3 is TGTGCCAGCTCACTAACCGGGACAGCGAACACCGGGGAGCTGTTTTTT. The full variable domain, rest sourced from reference TRBV18 and TRBJ2-2, is NAGVMQNPRHLVRRRGQEARLRCSPMKGHSHVYWYRQLPEEGLKFMVYLQKENIIDESGMPKERFSAEFPKEGPSILRIQQVVRGDSAAYFCASSLTGTANTGELFFGEGSRLTVL.

The chain joins TRBV5-1 to TRBJ2-1; tentatively, D is TRBD1 or TRBD2 (5 bases each). Germline CDR1 and CDR2: SGHRS and YFSETQ. CDR3 length equals 13 residues. With 4 bases removed from V and 7 bases from J, the gap between germline ends came to 12 bases. DNA of the CDR3: TGCGCCAGCAGCGGGGGTAGGGCGAATGAGCAGTTCTTC. This encodes CASSGGRANEQFF.

This chain connects TRBV7-2 to TRBJ2-7, with 8 bases aligning to TRBD1. CDR3 length: 16 amino acids. Germline CDR1 is SGHTA and CDR2 is FQGNSA. V lost 4 bases and J lost 0; bases outside the gene matches: 8. The chain's CDR3 is CASSSRDRRSSYEQYF. CDR3 in DNA: TGTGCCAGCAGCTCCCGGGACAGGCGAAGCTCCTACGAGCAGTACTTC.

The chain is built from TRBV15 and TRBJ1-2, with D unresolved. V lost 5 bases to trimming and J lost 0 bases, with 7 bases between them. Germline V gene sequence: CDR1 LNHNV, CDR2 YYDKDF (reference sequence). The CDR3 runs 13 residues. CDR3 region: CATSEGPNYGYTF. The CDR3 DNA follows: TGTGCCACCAGCGAAGGACCTAACTATGGCTACACCTTC. Full variable domain (missing parts from reference TRBV15 and TRBJ1-2): DAMVIQNPRYQVTQFGKPVTLSCSQTLNHNVMYWYQQKSSQAPKLLFHYYDKDFNNEADTPDNFQSRRPNTSFCFLDIRSPGLGDTAMYLCATSEGPNYGYTFGSGTRLTVV.

V gene TRBV7-2 combines with J gene TRBJ2-5, with D perhaps being TRBD1 or TRBD2 (5 bases each). The CDR3 runs 14 residues. Germline V gives CDR1 SGHTA, CDR2 FQGNSA. V was shortened by 3 bases and J by 5 bases, with 13 bases between the two germline ends. The CDR3 sequence is CASSFYGEGETQYF. In DNA form, the CDR3 reads TGTGCCAGCAGCTTTTATGGCGAGGGGGAGACCCAGTACTTC.

V and J are TRBV7-9 and TRBJ1-4; TRBD1 agrees at 8 bases. This CDR3 region has 16 residues. The V gene's germline CDR1 is SEHNR and CDR2 FQNEAQ (reference sequence). Trimming cost V 5 bases and J 7 bases; bases outside gene matches: 12. The CDR3 loop reads CASSRGQEGSREKLFF. CDR3 DNA sequence: TGTGCCAGCAGCAGGGGACAGGAAGGATCTCGTGAAAAACTGTTTTTT. Filled out from reference TRBV7-9 and TRBJ1-4, the complete variable domain reads DTGVSQNPRHKITKRGQNVTFRCDPISEHNRLYWYRQTLGQGPEFLTYFQNEAQLEKSRLLSDRFSAERPKGSFSTLEIQRTEQGDSAMYLCASSRGQEGSREKLFFGSGTQLSVL.

This clone showed up just once. One end of the junction fails to match germline, which may point to a read error. V usage is TRBV5-1 and J usage is TRBJ2-2; the match to TRBD1 covers 7 bases. Germline CDR1 reads SGHRS; CDR2 reads YFSETQ. The CDR3 runs 15 residues. CDR3: CASTLIPGGDGELFF. In DNA, the CDR3 is TGCGCCAGCACCTTGATCCCAGGGGGTGACGGGGAGCTGTTTTTT.

The CDR3 sequence: CASSEVRQGVGYTF. CDR3 coding DNA: TGTGCCAGCAGTGAAGTCCGGCAGGGAGTCGGCTACACCTTC. The chain carries TRBV6-1 and TRBJ1-2; possibly TRBD1 for D (5 bases). Per the germline V gene, CDR1 is MNHNS and CDR2 is SASEGT. This CDR3 is built from 14 residues. V was cut by 1 base and J by 8 bases, with 14 bases left in between.

The rearrangement joins TRBV5-1 to TRBJ1-3; D gene uncertain. Deletions cut 5 bases from V and 3 bases from J, with 9 bases between. This CDR3 region has 13 residues. CDR1 and CDR2 from the germline V gene are SGHRS and YFSETQ. The DNA of the CDR3 is TGCGCCAGCAGTCGGCAAGGTGGAAACACCATATATTTT. It encodes CASSRQGGNTIYF.

The chain links TRBV5-1 to TRBJ2-1; no firm D call. Trimming took off 2 bases at V and 5 bases at J, with 14 bases between the two ends. The CDR3 totals 15 residues. The V gene's germline CDR1 is SGHRS and CDR2 YFSETQ. The CDR3 DNA follows: TGCGCCAGCAGCTTCGAACTAAGAAGTAACAATGAGCAGTTCTTC. This encodes CASSFELRSNNEQFF.

This sequence joins TRBV19 and TRBJ1-2; maybe TRBD1 (5 bases). Germline V CDR1 and CDR2: LNHDA, SQIVND (reference sequence). The CDR3 runs to 14 residues. Trimming took 4 bases from V and 2 from J, leaving 11 bases between them. The CDR3 loop reads CASSNYGGNYGYTF. CDR3 DNA sequence: TGTGCCAGTAGTAACTACGGGGGGAACTATGGCTACACCTTC. The complete variable domain, with remaining parts taken from reference TRBV19 and TRBJ1-2, reads DGGITQSPKYLFRKEGQNVTLSCEQNLNHDAMYWYRQDPGQGLRLIYYSQIVNDFQKGDIAEGYSVSREKKESFPLTVTSAQKNPTAFYLCASSNYGGNYGYTFGSGTRLTVV.

The rearrangement links TRBV7-9 to TRBJ2-7, with D unclear. V was cut by 0 bases and J by 12 bases, with 15 bases left in between. This CDR3 spans 13 amino acids. CDR1 is SEHNR and CDR2 is FQNEAQ in the germline V gene (reference sequence). The CDR3 DNA reads TGTGCCAGCAGCTTAGCTTCCCAAAGTTCTTGGTACTTC. It is translated as CASSLASQSSWYF.

V usage is TRBV27 and J usage is TRBJ2-7; 8 bases map to TRBD1. Germline V gene lookup returns CDR1 MNHEY and CDR2 SMNVEV (reference sequence). This CDR3 spans 17 amino acids. V was pared by 5 bases and J by 0 bases, with 12 bases of the junction left unmatched. The CDR3 reads CASSPSLGQGRSYEQYF. For the CDR3, the DNA is TGTGCCAGCAGTCCAAGCCTAGGACAGGGCCGCTCCTACGAGCAGTACTTC.

The chain has TRBV18 and TRBJ1-2, with 10 bases matching TRBD1. The trim removed 5 bases at V and 2 bases at J, leaving 5 bases unmatched. Germline-derived CDR1 and CDR2 are KGHSH and LQKENI. This CDR3 is built from 15 residues. CDR3 region: CASSLPGQGNYGYTF. In DNA form, the CDR3 reads TGTGCCAGCTCATTACCGGGACAGGGGAACTATGGCTACACCTTC.

The rearrangement links TRBV6-5 to TRBJ2-6, with D hard to call. V lost 2 bases, J lost 0 bases, and 5 bases lay in between. CDR1 is MNHEY and CDR2 is SVGAGI in the germline V gene. The CDR3 has 15 amino acids. CDR3 nucleotide sequence: TGTGCCAGCAGTTACCGGTTCTCTGGGGCCAACGTCCTGACTTTC. As protein: CASSYRFSGANVLTF.